This T cell receptor (beta chain) is from a study of cytomegalovirus exposure and HLA in healthy donors. V trimming: 0 bases; J trimming: 1 base; junction bases outside the gene matches: 8. The CDR3 length is 18 residues. CDR1 and CDR2 from the germline V gene are ENHRY and SYGVKD. Findings and limits, study-wide: With DRB1 most and HLA-C fewest, TCR association rates differed between HLA loci in a later analysis. Altogether, about 160 TCR beta chains were recorded as cytomegalovirus-associated.

The donors, nominally healthy at sampling, likely had unrecorded immune exposures. In the case of this clone: What it binds is unknown.

The PCR employed 60 Vbeta primers together with 13 Jbeta primers. Measured with immunoSEQ multiplex PCR; TCRdb has only the in-frame clones, and not every one. The sample includes 150,000 to 200,000 clones. This clonotype was obtained from a woman aged 55-75 years in good health and CMV-seronegative. The sequencing sample was made of PBMCs. The J gene is TRBJ2-7, the V gene TRBV10-3, with TRBD2 matching 11 bases. The CDR3 sequence is CAISESSTSGSSSYEQYF. The CDR3 DNA is TGTGCCATCAGTGAGTCGTCTACTAGCGGGAGTTCTTCCTACGAGCAGTACTTC.